This is a list of T cell receptor beta chains from one sample in a study of regulatory T cells in long-lasting Graves disease. TCRdb called the multiplex PCR reads again in MiXCR, with one record for every CDR3 protein. The sample includes more than 450,000 distinct CDR3 sequences, approximately 12% of them seen just once. This sample also appeared in a second study, on T cells in Graves' hyperthyroidism and ophthalmopathy.

Source: peripheral blood mononuclear cells (PBMCs), taken at new diagnosis, from a patient treated with antithyroid drugs. These receptors were collected from a woman aged 30 to 39 with Graves disease. CDR3s include the opening cysteine and the closing phenylalanine or tryptophan. D genes are given only for firm matches. Size tells how often a clone was seen (once, few, many) or the class of an expanded clone, and some rows leave it out.

clone_size	v_call	j_call	d_call	cdr3_aa	cdr3_nt
many	TRBV18	TRBJ2-5	TRBD1	CASSLGTGGEETQYF	TGTGCCAGCTCACTCGGGACAGGGGGCGAAGAGACCCAGTACTTC
once	TRBV7-2	TRBJ1-1	.	CASSAATVGTEAFF	TGTGCCAGCAGTGCCGCAACCGTCGGCACTGAAGCTTTCTTT
many	TRBV5-8	TRBJ1-5	.	CASSFRGGRNQPQHF	TGTGCCAGCAGCTTTCGGGGAGGGCGAAATCAGCCCCAGCATTTT
few	TRBV29-1	TRBJ2-1	TRBD2	CSVGGRATYNEQFF	TGCAGCGTTGGTGGGAGGGCAACTTACAATGAGCAGTTCTTC
few	TRBV6-2/TRBV6-3	TRBJ1-2	TRBD1	CASSSHDRENGYTF	TGTGCCAGCAGTTCACATGACAGGGAGAATGGCTACACCTTC
few	TRBV7-6	TRBJ2-7	TRBD2	CASSSVAGHYEQYF	TGTGCCAGCAGCTCAGTAGCGGGCCACTACGAGCAGTACTTC
.	TRBV11-2	TRBJ2-6	.	CASSRTESSGANVLTF	TGTGCCAGCAGCCGGACGGAGAGCTCTGGGGCCAACGTCCTGACTTTC
many	TRBV2	TRBJ1-1	TRBD1	CASSGPGGQLDEAFF	TGTGCCAGCAGTGGACCAGGGGGGCAATTGGATGAAGCTTTCTTT
.	TRBV11-2	TRBJ1-4	.	CASSFLQAGTQKLFF	TGTGCCAGCAGTTTCCTACAGGCAGGGACCCAAAAACTGTTTTTT
many	TRBV5-1	TRBJ2-7	TRBD2	CASSLEGLAAREQYF	TGCGCCAGCAGCTTGGAGGGACTAGCGGCGCGCGAGCAGTACTTC
few	TRBV7-9	TRBJ2-7	.	CASSVPLGEQYF	TGTGCCAGCAGCGTTCCTCTGGGTGAGCAGTACTTC
many	TRBV5-1	TRBJ2-1	TRBD2	CASSRISGSLGGNEQFF	TGCGCCAGCAGCCGTATTAGCGGGAGTTTGGGAGGGAATGAGCAGTTCTTC
many	TRBV9	TRBJ2-7	TRBD1	CASSVGTVSEQYF	TGTGCCAGCAGCGTCGGGACAGTTAGCGAGCAGTACTTC
many	TRBV28	TRBJ1-4	.	CASSVSTRTPREELFF	TGTGCCAGCAGTGTATCAACTAGGACTCCTAGGGAGGAACTGTTTTTT
many	TRBV20-1	TRBJ2-3	TRBD2	CSARDGTSDTDTQYF	TGCAGTGCTAGAGACGGGACTAGCGACACAGATACGCAGTATTTT
many	TRBV5-1	TRBJ2-7	.	CASSRGLRGSYEQYF	TGCGCCAGCAGCCGGGGGCTCAGGGGCTCCTACGAGCAGTACTTC
few	TRBV19	TRBJ2-7	TRBD2	CATLAGTSYEQYF	TGTGCCACCCTAGCGGGGACTTCCTACGAGCAGTACTTC
many	TRBV18	TRBJ2-5	TRBD1	CASSPRTGDRDQYF	TGTGCCAGCTCACCGCGTACAGGGGATAGGGACCAGTACTTC
few	TRBV7-8	TRBJ1-3	.	CASTLSPNSGNTIYF	TGTGCCAGCACCCTCTCCCCGAACTCTGGAAACACCATATATTTT
many	TRBV27	TRBJ1-4	TRBD1	CASSLKVWDRGREKLFF	TGTGCCAGCAGTTTAAAAGTTTGGGACAGGGGGCGTGAAAAACTGTTTTTT
many	TRBV7-8	TRBJ2-1	.	CASSLGGDWGYNEQFF	TGTGCCAGCAGCTTAGGGGGGGACTGGGGCTACAATGAGCAGTTCTTC
many	TRBV20-1	TRBJ1-3	.	CSAAPGRVGNTIYF	TGCAGTGCCGCCCCAGGGCGGGTTGGAAACACCATATATTTT
many	TRBV28	TRBJ1-5	.	CASSQVPSNQPQHF	TGTGCCAGCAGTCAAGTCCCTAGCAATCAGCCCCAGCATTTT
.	TRBV19	TRBJ2-3	TRBD2	CASSILAGGEAQYF	TGTGCCAGTAGTATCTTAGCGGGAGGGGAAGCGCAGTATTTT